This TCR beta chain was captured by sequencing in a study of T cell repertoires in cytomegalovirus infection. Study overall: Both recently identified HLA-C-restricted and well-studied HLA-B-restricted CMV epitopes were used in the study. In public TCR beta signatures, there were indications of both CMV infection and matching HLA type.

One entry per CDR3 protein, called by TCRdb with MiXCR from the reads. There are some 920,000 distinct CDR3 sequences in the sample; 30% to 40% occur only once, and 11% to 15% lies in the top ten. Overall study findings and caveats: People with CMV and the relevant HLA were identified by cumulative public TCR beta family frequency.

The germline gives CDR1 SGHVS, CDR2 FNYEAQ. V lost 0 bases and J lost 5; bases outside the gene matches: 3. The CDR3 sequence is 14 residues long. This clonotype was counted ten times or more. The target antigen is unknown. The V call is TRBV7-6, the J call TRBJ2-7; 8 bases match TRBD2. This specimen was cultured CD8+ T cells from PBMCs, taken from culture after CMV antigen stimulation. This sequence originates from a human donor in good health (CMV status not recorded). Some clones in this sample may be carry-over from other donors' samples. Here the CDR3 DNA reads TGTGCCAGCAGCTTAGCCAGCGGGGGCGACGAGCAGTACTTC. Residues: CASSLASGGDEQYF.